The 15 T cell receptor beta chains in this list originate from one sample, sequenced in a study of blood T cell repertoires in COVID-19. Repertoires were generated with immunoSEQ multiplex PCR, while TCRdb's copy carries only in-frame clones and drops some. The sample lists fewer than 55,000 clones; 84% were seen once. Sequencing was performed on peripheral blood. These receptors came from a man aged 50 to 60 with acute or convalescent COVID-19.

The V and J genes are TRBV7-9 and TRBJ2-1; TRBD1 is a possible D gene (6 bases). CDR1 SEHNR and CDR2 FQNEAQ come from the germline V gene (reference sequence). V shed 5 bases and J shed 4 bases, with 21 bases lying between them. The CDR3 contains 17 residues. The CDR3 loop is CASSTRTGTPMYNEQFF. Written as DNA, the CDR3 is TGTGCCAGCAGCACCCGGACCGGGACACCCATGTACAATGAGCAGTTCTTC.

The CDR3 sequence is CATATGAYEQYF. In nucleotides, the CDR3 is TGTGCCACCGCGACAGGAGCCTACGAGCAGTACTTC. J is TRBJ2-7 and V is TRBV28; TRBD1 might be the D (6 bases). The CDR3 extends over 12 amino acids. V dropped 10 bases and J dropped 2 bases, with 12 bases sitting between them. Germline values: CDR1 MDHEN, CDR2 SYDVKM.

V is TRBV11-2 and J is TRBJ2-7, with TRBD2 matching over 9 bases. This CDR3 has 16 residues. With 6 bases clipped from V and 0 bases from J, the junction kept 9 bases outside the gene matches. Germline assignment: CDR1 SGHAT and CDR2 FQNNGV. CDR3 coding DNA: TGTGCCAGCAGGTCTGTTAGCGGGAGCTTCTCCTACGAGCAGTACTTC. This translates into CASRSVSGSFSYEQYF.

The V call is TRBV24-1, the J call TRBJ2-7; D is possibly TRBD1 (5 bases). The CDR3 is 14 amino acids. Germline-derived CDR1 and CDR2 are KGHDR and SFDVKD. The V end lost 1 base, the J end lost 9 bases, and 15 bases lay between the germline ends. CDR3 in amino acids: CATSDFTDRARQYF. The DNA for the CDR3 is TGTGCCACCAGTGATTTTACTGACAGAGCACGGCAGTACTTC.

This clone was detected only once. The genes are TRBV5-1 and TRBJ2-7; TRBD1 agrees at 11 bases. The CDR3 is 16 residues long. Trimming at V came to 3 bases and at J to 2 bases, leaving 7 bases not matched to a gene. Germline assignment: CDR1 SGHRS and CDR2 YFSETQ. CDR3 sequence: CASSSGTGGYAYEQYF. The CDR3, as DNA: TGCGCCAGCAGCTCCGGGACAGGGGGGTACGCCTACGAGCAGTACTTC.

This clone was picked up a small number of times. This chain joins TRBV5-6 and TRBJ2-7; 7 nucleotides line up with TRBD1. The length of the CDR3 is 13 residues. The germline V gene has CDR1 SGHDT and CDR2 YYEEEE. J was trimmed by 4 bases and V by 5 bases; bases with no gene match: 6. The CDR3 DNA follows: TGTGCCAGCAGTCGGGACAGACGATACGAGCAGTACTTC. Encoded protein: CASSRDRRYEQYF.

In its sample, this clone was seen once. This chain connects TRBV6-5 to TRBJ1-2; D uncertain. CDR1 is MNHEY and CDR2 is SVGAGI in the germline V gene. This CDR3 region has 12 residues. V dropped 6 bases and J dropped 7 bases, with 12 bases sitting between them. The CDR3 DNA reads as TGTGCCAGCAGGGTGGCGGTGGTTGGCTACACCTTC. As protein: CASRVAVVGYTF.

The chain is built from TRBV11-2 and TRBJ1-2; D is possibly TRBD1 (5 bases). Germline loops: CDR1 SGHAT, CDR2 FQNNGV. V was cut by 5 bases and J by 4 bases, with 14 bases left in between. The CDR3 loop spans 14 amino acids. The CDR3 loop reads CASSPQGASYGYTF. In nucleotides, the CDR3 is TGTGCCAGCAGCCCTCAAGGGGCGAGCTATGGCTACACCTTC. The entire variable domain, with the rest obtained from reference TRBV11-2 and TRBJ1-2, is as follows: EAGVAQSPRYKIIEKRQSVAFWCNPISGHATLYWYQQILGQGPKLLIQFQNNGVVDDSQLPKDRFSAERLKGVDSTLKIQPAKLEDSAVYLCASSPQGASYGYTFGSGTRLTVV.

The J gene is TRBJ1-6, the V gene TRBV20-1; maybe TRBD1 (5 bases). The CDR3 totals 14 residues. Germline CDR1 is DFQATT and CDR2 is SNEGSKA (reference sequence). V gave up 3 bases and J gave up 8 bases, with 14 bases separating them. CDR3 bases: TGCAGTGCTAGTTATCGGGACTCCTATTCACCCCTCCACTTT. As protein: CSASYRDSYSPLHF.

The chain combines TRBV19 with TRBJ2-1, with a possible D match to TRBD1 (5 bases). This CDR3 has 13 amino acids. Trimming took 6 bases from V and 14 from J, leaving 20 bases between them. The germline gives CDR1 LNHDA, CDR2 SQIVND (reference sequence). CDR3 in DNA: TGTGCCAGTAGCCAAGGGCAGGGCCCGAGAGAGTTCTTC. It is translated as CASSQGQGPREFF.

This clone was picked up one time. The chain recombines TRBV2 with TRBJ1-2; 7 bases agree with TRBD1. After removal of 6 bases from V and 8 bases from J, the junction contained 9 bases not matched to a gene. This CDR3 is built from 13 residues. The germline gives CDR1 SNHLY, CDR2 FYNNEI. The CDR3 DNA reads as TGTGCCAGCAGGAGTACAGGGGAGCGGGGCTACACCTTC. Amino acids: CASRSTGERGYTF. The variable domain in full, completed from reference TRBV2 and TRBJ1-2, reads EPEVTQTPSHQVTQMGQEVILRCVPISNHLYFYWYRQILGQKVEFLVSFYNNEISEKSEIFDDQFSVERPDGSNFTLKIRSTKLEDSAMYFCASRSTGERGYTFGSGTRLTVV.

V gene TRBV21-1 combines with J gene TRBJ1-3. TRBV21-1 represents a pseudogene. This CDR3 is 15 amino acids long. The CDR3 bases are TGTGCCAGCAGGCGAGGCCCGTCAAGAGGAAACACCATATATTTT. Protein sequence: CASRRGPSRGNTIYF.

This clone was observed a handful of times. CDR3 sequence: CATATGSYEQYF. The CDR3 region has the DNA TGTGCCACTGCGACAGGGAGCTACGAGCAGTACTTC. The rearrangement uses TRBV12-3 or TRBV12-4 and TRBJ2-7, with 7 bases matching TRBD1. After removal of 10 bases from V and 3 bases from J, the junction contained 6 bases not matched to a gene. CDR3 length equals 12 residues.

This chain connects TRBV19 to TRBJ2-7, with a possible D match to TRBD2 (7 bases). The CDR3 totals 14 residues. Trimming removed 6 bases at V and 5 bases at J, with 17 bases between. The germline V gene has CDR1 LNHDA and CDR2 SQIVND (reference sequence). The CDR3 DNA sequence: TGTGCCAGTAGGCCCGCGGGGGCGCGCCACGAGCAGTACTTC. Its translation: CASRPAGARHEQYF.

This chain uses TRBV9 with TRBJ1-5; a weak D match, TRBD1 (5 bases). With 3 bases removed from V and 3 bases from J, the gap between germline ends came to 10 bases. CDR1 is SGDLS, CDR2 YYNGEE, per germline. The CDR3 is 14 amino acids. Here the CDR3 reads CASSAGGYNQPQHF. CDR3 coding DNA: TGTGCCAGCAGCGCCGGGGGTTACAATCAGCCCCAGCATTTT. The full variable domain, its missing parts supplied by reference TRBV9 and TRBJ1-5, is DSGVTQTPKHLITATGQRVTLRCSPRSGDLSVYWYQQSLDQGLQFLIQYYNGEERAKGNILERFSAQQFPDLHSELNLSSLELGDSALYFCASSAGGYNQPQHFGDGTRLSIL.